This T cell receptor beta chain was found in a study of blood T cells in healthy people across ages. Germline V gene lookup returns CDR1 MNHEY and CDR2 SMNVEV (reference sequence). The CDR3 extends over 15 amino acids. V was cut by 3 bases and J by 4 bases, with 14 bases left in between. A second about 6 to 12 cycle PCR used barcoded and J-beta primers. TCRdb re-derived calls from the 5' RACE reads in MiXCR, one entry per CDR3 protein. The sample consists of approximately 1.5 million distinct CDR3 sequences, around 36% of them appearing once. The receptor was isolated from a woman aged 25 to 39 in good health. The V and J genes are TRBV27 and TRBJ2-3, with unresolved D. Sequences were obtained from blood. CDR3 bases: TGTGCCAGCAGTTTTTCAGTGGGCATGGCAGATACGCAGTATTTT. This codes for CASSFSVGMADTQYF.